This paragraph covers one T cell receptor (beta chain) sequence. The V and J ends lost 5 bases and 1 base, in that order; junction bases with no gene match: 0. The germline CDR1 and CDR2 sequences are SGHRS and YFSETQ. The CDR3 length is 14 residues. The method was immunoSEQ multiplex PCR; TCRdb's version includes in-frame clones alone and lacks a portion of them. The sample holds a few hundred thousand clones, around 87% seen once. The cohort comprised adults aged about 18 to 90 years residing in under 25 US areas. This sample stems from a study of blood T cell repertoires in COVID-19. Overall study context: COVID-19 samples from acute and convalescent phases originated in the United States, Italy and Spain.

The TCR sequence derives from a man aged 40-50 years in a cohort exposed to, infected with or recovered from COVID-19 (not recorded which). V usage is TRBV5-1 and J usage is TRBJ2-2; 9 bases line up with TRBD2. Material for sequencing was PBMCs or T cells enriched from blood (not recorded which). The CDR3 is CASRTSGNTGELFF. The CDR3 bases are TGCGCCAGCAGGACTAGCGGGAACACCGGGGAGCTGTTTTTT.